This T cell receptor (beta chain) was recovered during a study of human T cells and chemical hapten exposure (dated by TCRdb to about 2021). With respect to the entire study: For sensitization, 2% DPC in acetone was applied to a 2 cm by 2 cm area of upper inner arm skin. Roughly 30 alopecia patients gave blood for TCR sequencing at one to four time points (pre-sensitization, 2, 6 and 24 weeks). Throughout the roughly 23-week study period, patients were also given weekly therapeutic DPC doses on the scalp. Patch testing was done on the upper back using Finn chambers containing 0.01% DPC, and results were scored after 6 days according to International Contact Dermatitis Research Group standards. Most of the patients in the cohort were female, and the cohort covered alopecia areata with under or over 50% scalp involvement, alopecia totalis and alopecia universalis. Blood samples were taken from patients before sensitization (week 0) and at 2, 6 and about 24 weeks after DPC sensitization. The libraries were sequenced as a pool, and the TCR yield per sample differed mostly because of small variations in library volumes within the pool. In alopecia patients, the study followed how the peripheral blood TCR repertoire changed in vivo over primary and secondary sensitization to diphenylcyclopropenone (DPC), a hapten.

This sample's time point label indicates: patch test 3, about 24 weeks after DPC sensitization. The treatment or condition label for this specimen denotes: therapeutic diphenylcyclopropenone sensitization with weekly scalp DPC. At each patch-test visit, blood was drawn before the patch test was applied. Patients were considered eligible if aged 18 to 70, diagnosed with alopecia and deemed suitable for DPC therapy, and patients were excluded if pregnant. Unfractionated whole blood was collected in Tempus Blood RNA tubes, and total RNA was extracted from that blood. Library prep was done by RACE. The sample was run on a NextSeq 500. During library preparation, unique molecular identifiers were attached to individual cDNA molecules so that TCRs could be counted in a quantitative, reproducible way. For every blood RNA sample, sequencing covered both the TCR alpha and TCR beta chains. The authors processed their data as follows. The median number of TCRs per sample was around 100,000, ranging from about 23,224 to 690,600. The Decombinator software suite was used to annotate the V, J and CDR3 of the TCR reads. For PS versus PT1 abundance plots, all samples were subsampled to the same number of TCRs (28,000). TCRs were defined as expanded if absent before sensitization and observed at least eight times at the 2-week time point. TCRdb reanalyzed the raw reads on its own, using fastp at Q25 for trimming and MiXCR for clone calling, and kept in-frame beta chains. Entries are consolidated by CDR3 protein sequence, retaining the most common genes and DNA. The V and J calls and clone size come from TCRdb's table, not from the authors' own analysis. For this sample the table gives some 60,000 distinct CDR3 sequences, of which under 15% were detected only once. The ten largest clones take up 2.4% of the sample.

Study-wide findings and limitations: The number of TCRs above 1 in 1000 frequency did not change with DPC sensitization; there was no evidence of global repertoire structure alterations. After repeated subsampling, changes were observed in the strength of the expansion versus patch-test correlation and in the threshold at which the correlation became significant. Expanded TCRs formed significantly more large CDR3 similarity clusters than pre-sensitization or healthy control sets, consistent with antigen-driven responses. Alopecia, a presumed autoimmune disease, was present in all patients, so the immune response of the patients might differ from that of healthy individuals. The number of PT1 expanded TCRs positively correlated with patch test score, significant at thresholds 8, 16 and 32 but not 4.

In this sample, this clonotype turned up many times. Its binding antigen is unknown. No much larger clonotype is one base removed from it; base qualities were not supplied. This clonotype originated in a man aged 25 to 45 with alopecia areata. Some clones in this sample may be carry-over from other donors' samples. Source: whole blood, taken in connection with sensitization to the hapten diphenylcyclopropenone (DPC).

The CDR3 protein sequence reads: CASSLFGIQSGNTNYGYTF. The DNA sequence follows: TGTGCCAGCAGTTTATTTGGGATTCAGTCAGGAAATACTAACTATGGCTACACCTTC. The V gene is TRBV27 and the J gene is TRBJ1-2, with no D gene named confidently. Measured from the cysteine to the phenylalanine, the CDR3 is 19 residues long. Just the 57-base CDR3 DNA is kept, in frame starting at base 1. Based on the germline V gene (reference sequence), the CDR1 and CDR2 sequences are MNHEY and SMNVEV. V is clipped by 1 base and J by 0 bases, and the sequence between their germline boundaries is 21 bases long.